Shown below are 25 T cell receptor beta chains from a single sample sequenced in a study of T cells in Graves' hyperthyroidism and ophthalmopathy. RNA transcripts yielded amplified TCR beta CDR3 regions. Initially, a first-round RT-PCR of the TCR CDR3 employed the HTBI primer set. TCRdb recomputed calls from the multiplex PCR reads with MiXCR, one row per CDR3 protein. The sample lists roughly 740,000 distinct CDR3 sequences, less than 20% occurring once. The material sequenced was blood. All receptors come from a man aged 18 to 29 with Graves' hyperthyroidism.

As concerns this clonotype: A much bigger clone sits one base away, suggesting this may be a read error. The chain is built from TRBV6-9 and TRBJ2-1; maybe TRBD2 (6 bases). Trimming pared 4 bases from V and 5 bases from J, leaving 18 bases between. The CDR3 has 16 residues. Germline CDR1 and CDR2: MNHGY and SVAAGI. CDR3 protein: CASSCAAGLSNNEQFF. CDR3 DNA sequence: TGTGCCAGCAGTTGCGCGGCGGGATTGAGCAACAATGAGCAGTTCTTC.

This clonotype was recorded many times. The J gene is TRBJ2-7, the V gene TRBV5-1; 8 bases map to TRBD1. The trim removed 4 bases at V and 5 bases at J, leaving 8 bases unmatched. The germline V gene encodes CDR1 SGHRS and CDR2 YFSETQ. CDR3 size: 14 residues. DNA of the CDR3: TGCGCCAGCAGCCCAGGACAGGGCCGGAACGAGCAGTACTTC. Protein: CASSPGQGRNEQYF.

This clonotype was recorded a few times. The chain has TRBV27 and TRBJ2-1; D possibly uses TRBD1 or TRBD2 (8 bases each). The germline V gene encodes CDR1 MNHEY and CDR2 SMNVEV (reference sequence). The germline V and J ends were trimmed by 5 bases and 4 bases, with 18 bases remaining between them. This CDR3 spans 16 amino acids. The CDR3 sequence is CASSPVAGQVYNEQFF. The CDR3, as DNA: TGTGCCAGCAGTCCTGTAGCGGGACAGGTTTACAATGAGCAGTTCTTC.

This clonotype was seen ten or more times. The CDR3: CASSLAGLLYEQYF. CDR3 in DNA: TGTGCCAGCAGCTTAGCGGGGCTCCTCTACGAGCAGTACTTC. The V call is TRBV7-9, the J call TRBJ2-7; D might be TRBD1 (5 bases). This CDR3 comprises 14 residues. Trimming removed 0 bases from V and 3 bases from J, with 9 bases in between. Germline V gene data show CDR1 as SEHNR and CDR2 as FQNEAQ (reference sequence).

This chain links TRBV28 with TRBJ2-1; weak D call: TRBD2 (5 bases). V lost 3 bases, J lost 9 bases, and 12 bases lay in between. CDR1 and CDR2 (germline): MDHEN, SYDVKM. The CDR3 runs to 13 residues. In DNA form, the CDR3 reads TGTGCCAGCAGTTTGAAGGGTCGGGGTGAGCAGTTCTTC. This sequence encodes CASSLKGRGEQFF.

This clonotype was seen only a few times. The chain has TRBV29-1 and TRBJ2-7, with 9 bases aligning to TRBD1. This CDR3 has 14 residues. Trimming took 6 bases from V and 0 from J; bases not matched to a gene: 6. CDR1 is SQVTM and CDR2 is ANQGSEA in the germline V gene. This chain's CDR3 is CSVGTGSPSYEQYF. In nucleotides, the CDR3 is TGCAGCGTGGGGACAGGGTCACCCTCCTACGAGCAGTACTTC.

This clonotype was observed many times. The V call is TRBV27, the J call TRBJ1-2; 7 bases are a match to TRBD1. The V and J ends lost 5 bases and 4 bases, in that order; junction bases with no gene match: 7. Germline V CDR1 and CDR2: MNHEY, SMNVEV (reference sequence). CDR3 length: 14 amino acids. CDR3 region: CASSPRGLRYGYTF. DNA for the CDR3: TGTGCCAGCAGTCCAAGGGGGCTTCGCTATGGCTACACCTTC.

This clonotype was detected ten times or more. V gene TRBV2 combines with J gene TRBJ2-3; D call uncertain. The CDR3 runs 12 residues. The ends were cut back, 4 bases at V and 4 bases at J, with 6 bases in the middle. CDR1 and CDR2 from the germline V gene are SNHLY and FYNNEI. The CDR3 bases are TGTGCCAGCAGTGCTGACGCAGATACGCAGTATTTT. It translates to CASSADADTQYF. The full variable domain, its missing parts supplied by reference TRBV2 and TRBJ2-3, is EPEVTQTPSHQVTQMGQEVILRCVPISNHLYFYWYRQILGQKVEFLVSFYNNEISEKSEIFDDQFSVERPDGSNFTLKIRSTKLEDSAMYFCASSADADTQYFGPGTRLTVL.

This clonotype was counted only a few times. This chain uses TRBV24-1 with TRBJ2-1; 9 bases map to TRBD1. Germline V gene sequence: CDR1 KGHDR, CDR2 SFDVKD. The CDR3 has 16 amino acids. After removal of 5 bases from V and 4 bases from J, the junction contained 8 bases not matched to a gene. The CDR3 DNA is TGTGCCACCAGTGTCCCGGGACAGGGAAAATACAATGAGCAGTTCTTC. Translated: CATSVPGQGKYNEQFF.

CDR3 loop: CAWSGISLGEQYF. Written as DNA, the CDR3 is TGTGCCTGGAGCGGGATAAGTTTGGGGGAGCAGTACTTC. The chain has TRBV30 and TRBJ2-7, with a possible D match to TRBD2 (5 bases). Germline loops: CDR1 GTSNPN, CDR2 SVGIG (reference sequence). The CDR3 spans 13 residues. V lost 3 bases and J lost 7, with 16 bases in between.

V and J are TRBV6-1 and TRBJ2-1; TRBD2 matches at 11 bases. This CDR3 spans 14 amino acids. CDR1 and CDR2 (germline): MNHNS, SASEGT. V shed 10 bases and J 7 bases; nucleotides not matched to a gene: 9. CDR3 nucleotide sequence: TGTGCCACGCAGACTAGCGGGATGTGGAATGAGCAGTTCTTC. Translation gives CATQTSGMWNEQFF.

The rearrangement joins TRBV5-5 to TRBJ2-7; D is uncertain. The CDR3 loop spans 14 amino acids. Germline CDR1 SGHKS, CDR2 YYEKEE (reference sequence). V shed 3 bases and J shed 2 bases, with 12 bases lying between them. For the CDR3, the DNA is TGTGCCAGCAGCTCGGATCGTTTCACCTACGAGCAGTACTTC. This gives the protein CASSSDRFTYEQYF.

The gene calls are TRBV3-1 and TRBJ2-7; D remains ambiguous. Germline V CDR1 and CDR2: LGHDT, YNNKEL (reference sequence). This CDR3 has 12 amino acids. Trimming took 3 bases from V and 9 from J, leaving 12 bases between them. CDR3 coding DNA: TGTGCCAGCAGCCAGACGGCTGCTGGGCAGTACTTC. Its protein is CASSQTAAGQYF.

This clonotype was seen at least ten times. CDR3 sequence reads: CASSLEAGEIYEQYF. CDR3 DNA sequence: TGTGCCAGCAGCTTAGAAGCGGGAGAGATCTACGAGCAGTACTTC. The chain joins TRBV7-9 to TRBJ2-7, with 8 positions matching TRBD2. The CDR3 sequence is 15 residues long. J gave up 3 bases and V 1 base, and 5 bases lay outside the gene matches. Germline loops: CDR1 SEHNR, CDR2 FQNEAQ (reference sequence).

The rearrangement joins TRBV14 to TRBJ2-3; D may correspond to TRBD1 or TRBD2 (6 bases each). The CDR3 consists of 15 residues. V was clipped by 7 bases and J by 3 bases, with 17 bases between them. CDR1 SGHDN and CDR2 FVKESK come from the germline V gene. This chain's CDR3 is CASNEEGGVTDTQYF. CDR3 nucleotides: TGTGCCAGCAACGAGGAGGGGGGAGTTACAGATACGCAGTATTTT.

The chain recombines TRBV6-2 or TRBV6-3 with TRBJ2-4; D gene unclear. Trimming took 8 bases from V and 0 from J, leaving 11 bases between them. Germline V gene sequence: CDR1 MNHEY, CDR2 SVGEGT. This CDR3 is built from 14 residues. For the CDR3, the DNA is TGTGCCAGCCGGCAAACTCAAGCCAAAAACATTCAGTACTTC. Translation: CASRQTQAKNIQYF.

This clonotype has just a few counts. This sequence joins TRBV4-1 and TRBJ1-3; D gene uncertain. The CDR3 consists of 16 residues. The germline V gene encodes CDR1 MGHRA and CDR2 YSYEKL. V was trimmed by 0 bases and J by 4 bases, leaving 13 bases between them. CDR3 amino acids: CASSQERLGGGNTIYF. CDR3 coding DNA: TGCGCCAGCAGCCAAGAAAGGCTGGGAGGAGGAAACACCATATATTTT.

This clonotype was detected many times. The rearrangement uses TRBV18 and TRBJ2-2; 7 bases match TRBD1. CDR1 KGHSH and CDR2 LQKENI come from the germline V gene. The CDR3 is 15 amino acids. With V trimmed by 0 bases and J by 4 bases, 2 bases remained unmatched. This CDR3 reads CASSPPTGFTGELFF. DNA of the CDR3: TGTGCCAGCTCACCACCGACAGGGTTCACCGGGGAGCTGTTTTTT.

The V gene is TRBV20-1, the J gene TRBJ2-5, with 7 positions matching TRBD2. V trimming: 3 bases; J trimming: 4 bases; junction bases outside the gene matches: 14. The CDR3 runs to 16 residues. CDR1 is DFQATT, CDR2 SNEGSKA, per germline (reference sequence). CDR3 in DNA: TGCAGTGCTAGCGCATCTAGCGGAATAGGTACAGAGACCCAGTACTTC. This sequence encodes CSASASSGIGTETQYF.

A few counts support this clonotype. The V gene is TRBV27, the J gene TRBJ2-1, with 8 bases identical to TRBD2. V shed 7 bases, J shed 2 bases, and the junction held 10 bases outside the gene matches. The CDR3 covers 16 residues. Germline V gene sequence: CDR1 MNHEY, CDR2 SMNVEV (reference sequence). CDR3 sequence: CASNPGGAPTYNEQFF. CDR3 nucleotide sequence: TGTGCCAGCAACCCGGGGGGGGCCCCAACCTACAATGAGCAGTTCTTC.

This clonotype was counted a single time. The CDR3 is CASSARQDGTQYF. As DNA, the CDR3 is TGCGCCAGCAGCGCACGACAGGACGGGACCCAGTACTTC. The chain is built from TRBV4-1 and TRBJ2-5; a possible D gene is TRBD1 (6 bases). V dropped 5 bases and J dropped 7 bases, with 14 bases sitting between them. This CDR3 has 13 amino acids. Per germline, CDR1 MGHRA and CDR2 YSYEKL.

The sample holds many counts of this clonotype. The chain combines TRBV7-8 with TRBJ2-3; the match to TRBD2 covers 7 bases. The CDR3 spans 14 residues. The V gene end was trimmed by 6 bases and the J gene end by 8 bases; junction bases not matched to a gene: 11. The germline V gene encodes CDR1 SGHVS and CDR2 FQNEAQ. CDR3 nucleotide sequence: TGTGCCAGCAGGCGGAGGGAGGGATTAACTACGCAGTATTTT. Its protein product is CASRRREGLTTQYF.

V is TRBV7-9 and J is TRBJ1-1; maybe TRBD1 (6 bases). Between the trimmed V and J ends, which lost 1 base and 0 bases, there was a span of 9 bases. Germline V CDR1 and CDR2: SEHNR, FQNEAQ (reference sequence). There are 15 residues in the CDR3. CDR3 amino acids: CASSLVEGVNTEAFF. Here the CDR3 DNA reads TGTGCCAGCAGCTTAGTTGAGGGGGTGAACACTGAAGCTTTCTTT.

This clonotype appeared many times. The chain is built from TRBV20-1 and TRBJ2-7, with 13 bases identical to TRBD2. The ends lost 0 bases at V and 3 bases at J; junction bases unmatched: 8. Per germline, CDR1 DFQATT and CDR2 SNEGSKA (reference sequence). This CDR3 has 17 residues. The CDR3 spells CSARDRGLAGLGYEQYF. The CDR3 coding sequence is TGCAGTGCTAGAGATCGGGGACTAGCGGGGTTGGGCTACGAGCAGTACTTC.

The rearrangement links TRBV10-3 to TRBJ2-5; D is undetermined. Between the trimmed V and J ends, which lost 0 bases and 5 bases, there was a span of 13 bases. CDR1 ENHRY and CDR2 SYGVKD come from the germline V gene. The CDR3 contains 15 residues. CDR3: CAISESFRPEETQYF. As DNA, the CDR3 is TGTGCCATCAGTGAGTCTTTTCGCCCAGAGGAGACCCAGTACTTC.